These 23 T cell receptor beta chains were sequenced from one sample in a study of cytomegalovirus exposure and HLA in healthy donors. Assay used: immunoSEQ multiplex PCR; TCRdb lists only in-frame clones, some missing. This sample yields 90,000 or so clones, of which 85% are seen a single time; 20% to 25% belongs to the top ten. The sample taken for sequencing was PBMCs. The receptors here all came from a man aged 18 to 35 in good health and CMV-seropositive.

The chain has TRBV7-8 and TRBJ2-2, with 7 nucleotides matching TRBD1. Germline V gene data show CDR1 as SGHVS and CDR2 as FQNEAQ. V trimming: 5 bases; J trimming: 5 bases; junction bases outside the gene matches: 8. This CDR3 is built from 15 residues. The chain's CDR3 is CASSRQTGWTGELFF. DNA for the CDR3: TGTGCCAGCAGCCGTCAGACAGGGTGGACCGGGGAGCTGTTTTTT.

The rearrangement joins TRBV19 to TRBJ2-7; TRBD1 matches at 7 bases. The V segment lost 6 bases and the J segment 7 bases; nucleotides outside the gene matches: 9. Germline lookup yields CDR1 LNHDA and CDR2 SQIVND (reference sequence). The CDR3 is 13 amino acids. The CDR3 coding sequence is TGTGCCAGTAGCCCTCAGACAGGGTTTGAGCAGTACTTC. This translates into CASSPQTGFEQYF. The variable domain in full, completed from reference TRBV19 and TRBJ2-7, reads DGGITQSPKYLFRKEGQNVTLSCEQNLNHDAMYWYRQDPGQGLRLIYYSQIVNDFQKGDIAEGYSVSREKKESFPLTVTSAQKNPTAFYLCASSPQTGFEQYFGPGTRLTVT.

The V and J genes are TRBV25-1 and TRBJ2-1, with D maybe TRBD2 (6 bases). Per germline, CDR1 MGHDK and CDR2 SYGVNS. V was cut by 5 bases and J by 7 bases, with 18 bases left in between. CDR3 size: 15 residues. The CDR3 bases are TGTGCCAGCAGTTGCAGGGACTGCCATTGGAATGAGCAGTTCTTC. Translating gives CASSCRDCHWNEQFF.

The J gene is TRBJ2-7, the V gene TRBV7-8; 10 bases agree with TRBD1. The germline gives CDR1 SGHVS, CDR2 FQNEAQ. The CDR3 runs to 17 residues. V was pared by 1 base and J by 3 bases, with 9 bases of the junction left unmatched. The CDR3 protein is CASSLVGGTGVYYEQYF. The CDR3 DNA reads as TGTGCCAGCAGCTTAGTCGGTGGGACAGGGGTATACTACGAGCAGTACTTC.

This clone was seen just once. The rearrangement joins TRBV27 to TRBJ2-1; D is possibly TRBD1 (6 bases). Germline V gene sequence: CDR1 MNHEY, CDR2 SMNVEV (reference sequence). Trimming cost V 7 bases and J 10 bases, with 17 bases left between them. The CDR3 sequence is 13 residues long. The CDR3 DNA is TGTGCCAGCAAACAGACATGGGACACAGAGCAGTTCTTC. Protein sequence: CASKQTWDTEQFF.

The V and J genes are TRBV10-1 and TRBJ1-5, with D perhaps matching TRBD1 (5 bases). Trimming took off 10 bases at V and 0 bases at J, with 16 bases between the two ends. Germline V CDR1 and CDR2: WNHNN, SYGVQD (reference sequence). This CDR3 is built from 15 residues. The CDR3 reads CATRKWGSSNQPQHF. As DNA, the CDR3 is TGCGCCACTAGAAAGTGGGGCAGTAGCAATCAGCCCCAGCATTTT.

The chain joins TRBV6-1 to TRBJ2-3; 12 nucleotides match TRBD1. Germline assignment: CDR1 MNHNS and CDR2 SASEGT. The CDR3 spans 15 residues. V lost 7 bases and J lost 1; bases outside the gene matches: 3. CDR3 residues: CASIGTGGRTDTQYF. CDR3 nucleotides: TGTGCCAGCATCGGGACAGGGGGCCGCACAGATACGCAGTATTTT.

This clone was recorded once. This chain connects TRBV15 to TRBJ2-1; a weak D match, TRBD2 (7 bases). CDR1 and CDR2 (germline): LNHNV, YYDKDF (reference sequence). The CDR3 contains 16 residues. Trimming shortened V by 0 bases and J by 2 bases, and 11 bases separated the two germline ends. CDR3 loop: CATSRERGGAYNEQFF. The CDR3 bases are TGTGCCACCAGCAGAGAAAGAGGGGGGGCCTACAATGAGCAGTTCTTC.

This clone was counted between two and nine times. This sequence joins TRBV4-1 and TRBJ2-3; the match to TRBD1 covers 9 bases. The CDR3 consists of 14 residues. Unmatched junction bases numbered 4, after V lost 2 bases and J lost 7 bases. Germline V gene sequence: CDR1 MGHRA, CDR2 YSYEKL. CDR3 coding DNA: TGCGCCAGCAGCCAAAACAGGGGGCCATATACGCAGTATTTT. It codes for CASSQNRGPYTQYF.

V is TRBV27 and J is TRBJ2-7; D unresolved. The CDR3 spans 12 residues. Germline V gene sequence: CDR1 MNHEY, CDR2 SMNVEV (reference sequence). V was pared by 8 bases and J by 3 bases, with 11 bases between. The CDR3 sequence is CASGPQDYEQYF. The CDR3 DNA follows: TGTGCCAGCGGTCCTCAGGACTACGAGCAGTACTTC.

The chain has TRBV9 and TRBJ1-4, with D perhaps TRBD1 (5 bases). The CDR3 is 17 amino acids. V gave up 0 bases and J gave up 6 bases, with 18 bases separating them. The germline CDR1 and CDR2 sequences are SGDLS and YYNGEE. The CDR3 loop reads CASSVEGGTRVDEKLFF. The CDR3 DNA reads as TGTGCCAGCAGCGTAGAGGGAGGGACTCGCGTGGATGAAAAACTGTTTTTT.

The chain joins TRBV11-3 to TRBJ2-7, with 9 bases lining up with TRBD2. Germline values: CDR1 SGHNT, CDR2 YENEEA. The CDR3 is made up of 18 amino acids. The V and J ends lost 1 base and 5 bases, in that order; junction bases with no gene match: 15. The CDR3, as DNA: TGTGCCAGCAGCTTAGGTGCTAGCGGGATAGGGAAGGACGACGAGCAGTACTTC. This gives the protein CASSLGASGIGKDDEQYF.

Comment on this clone: The identical CDR3 is also encoded by other nucleotide sequences in the sample. V gene TRBV5-1 combines with J gene TRBJ2-3; D uncertain. Per germline, CDR1 SGHRS and CDR2 YFSETQ. The CDR3 has 12 amino acids. The V end lost 0 bases, the J end lost 6 bases, and 5 bases lay between the germline ends. CDR3 residues: CASSLAVDTQYF. CDR3 coding DNA: TGCGCCAGCAGCTTGGCCGTGGATACGCAGTATTTT.

The rearrangement uses TRBV11-2 and TRBJ2-5; 7 bases align to TRBD1. Losses at the gene ends were 4 bases for V and 2 bases for J; bases not matched to a gene: 4. This CDR3 contains 14 residues. Germline CDR1 and CDR2: SGHAT and FQNNGV. The CDR3 bases are TGTGCCAGCAGCTCCGACAGGGATCAAGAGACCCAGTACTTC. Translated: CASSSDRDQETQYF.

Notes on this clone: This sample includes further DNA sequences coding for the same CDR3. The V call is TRBV18, the J call TRBJ2-1; D is possibly TRBD2 (5 bases). Germline loops: CDR1 KGHSH, CDR2 LQKENI. V was pared by 1 base and J by 8 bases, with 6 bases between. CDR3 length: 12 residues. Here the CDR3 reads CASSPQRDEQFF. The CDR3 region has the DNA TGTGCCAGCTCACCACAGAGGGATGAGCAGTTCTTC.

This clone showed up just a few times. The rearrangement uses TRBV18 and TRBJ1-5; D remains ambiguous. V lost 2 bases and J 5 bases, leaving 7 bases between the germline ends. Germline CDR1 KGHSH, CDR2 LQKENI. CDR3 length: 13 amino acids. DNA of the CDR3: TGTGCCAGCTCACCAGGGGAGGATCAGCCCCAGCATTTT. Translation gives CASSPGEDQPQHF.

The chain recombines TRBV2 with TRBJ1-4; 7 bases line up with TRBD1. In germline, CDR1 is SNHLY, CDR2 FYNNEI. The CDR3 is made up of 16 amino acids. With 5 bases clipped from V and 0 bases from J, the junction kept 6 bases outside the gene matches. The CDR3 DNA follows: TGTGCCAGCAGTTCGGACAGGTTTTCAACTAATGAAAAACTGTTTTTT. Translation: CASSSDRFSTNEKLFF.

This chain connects TRBV7-8 to TRBJ2-7; 8 nucleotides align to TRBD1. Germline CDR1 and CDR2: SGHVS and FQNEAQ. V gave up 2 bases and J gave up 3 bases; unmatched junction bases: 6. This CDR3 has 15 residues. The chain's CDR3 is CASSLRRDRSYEQYV. The CDR3 DNA reads as TGTGCCAGCAGCTTAAGGCGGGACAGGAGCTACGAGCAGTACGTC.

V is TRBV27 and J is TRBJ1-1; tentatively, D is TRBD1 (6 bases). The CDR3 length is 17 residues. Germline-derived CDR1 and CDR2 are MNHEY and SMNVEV (reference sequence). Trimming pared 2 bases from V and 0 bases from J, leaving 16 bases between. The CDR3 loop is CASSLIGQRLLNTEAFF. The CDR3 coding sequence is TGTGCCAGCAGTTTAATCGGACAGCGTTTATTGAACACTGAAGCTTTCTTT.

The chain's CDR3 is CASSVWESSYNEQFF. The CDR3 DNA is TGTGCCAGCAGCGTTTGGGAGAGCTCCTACAATGAGCAGTTCTTC. The V and J genes are TRBV9 and TRBJ2-1, with D possibly matching TRBD2 (5 bases). Trimming pared 2 bases from V and 0 bases from J, leaving 9 bases between. This CDR3 is built from 15 residues. Germline V gene data show CDR1 as SGDLS and CDR2 as YYNGEE.

The chain carries TRBV11-2 and TRBJ2-1, with D perhaps TRBD2 (6 bases). V was cut by 0 bases and J by 0 bases, with 12 bases left in between. Germline assignment: CDR1 SGHAT and CDR2 FQNNGV. The length of the CDR3 is 17 residues. CDR3 in amino acids: CASSLDRGGSSYNEQFF. The CDR3 bases are TGTGCCAGCAGCTTAGATCGTGGAGGGAGCTCCTACAATGAGCAGTTCTTC.

This chain connects TRBV21-1 to TRBJ2-3; the table's D call TRBD2 went unverified against the DNA. TRBV21-1 is annotated as a pseudogene. CDR3 length: 16 residues. For the CDR3, the DNA is TGTGCCAGCAGCAAAGTATCGCGACTAGGGACAGATACGCAGTATTTT. Translated, it gives CASSKVSRLGTDTQYF.

This clone appeared a single time. The rearrangement joins TRBV7-3 to TRBJ1-1; D gene unclear. V was pared by 0 bases and J by 1 base, with 12 bases between. This CDR3 spans 16 amino acids. The germline V gene has CDR1 SGHTA and CDR2 FQGTGA. Here the CDR3 DNA reads TGTGCCAGCAGCTTAACGAGTGTAATATCGAACACTGAAGCTTTCTTT. This gives the protein CASSLTSVISNTEAFF.